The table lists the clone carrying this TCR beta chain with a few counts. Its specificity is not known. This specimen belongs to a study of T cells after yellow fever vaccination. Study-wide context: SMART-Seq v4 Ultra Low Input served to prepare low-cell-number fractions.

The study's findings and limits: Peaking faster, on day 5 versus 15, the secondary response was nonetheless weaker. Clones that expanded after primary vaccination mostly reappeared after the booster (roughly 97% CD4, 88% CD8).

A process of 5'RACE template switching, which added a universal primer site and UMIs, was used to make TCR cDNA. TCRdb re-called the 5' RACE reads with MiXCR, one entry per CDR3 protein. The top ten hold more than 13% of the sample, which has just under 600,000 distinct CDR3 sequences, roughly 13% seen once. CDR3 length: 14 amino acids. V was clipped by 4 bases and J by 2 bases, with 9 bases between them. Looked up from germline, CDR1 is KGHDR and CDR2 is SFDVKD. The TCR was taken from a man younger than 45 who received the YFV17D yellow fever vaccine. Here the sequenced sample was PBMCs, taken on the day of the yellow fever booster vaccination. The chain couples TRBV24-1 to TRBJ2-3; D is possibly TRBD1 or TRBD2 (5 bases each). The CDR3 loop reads CATSDKGPTDTQYF. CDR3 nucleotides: TGTGCCACCAGTGACAAGGGACCCACAGATACGCAGTATTTT.